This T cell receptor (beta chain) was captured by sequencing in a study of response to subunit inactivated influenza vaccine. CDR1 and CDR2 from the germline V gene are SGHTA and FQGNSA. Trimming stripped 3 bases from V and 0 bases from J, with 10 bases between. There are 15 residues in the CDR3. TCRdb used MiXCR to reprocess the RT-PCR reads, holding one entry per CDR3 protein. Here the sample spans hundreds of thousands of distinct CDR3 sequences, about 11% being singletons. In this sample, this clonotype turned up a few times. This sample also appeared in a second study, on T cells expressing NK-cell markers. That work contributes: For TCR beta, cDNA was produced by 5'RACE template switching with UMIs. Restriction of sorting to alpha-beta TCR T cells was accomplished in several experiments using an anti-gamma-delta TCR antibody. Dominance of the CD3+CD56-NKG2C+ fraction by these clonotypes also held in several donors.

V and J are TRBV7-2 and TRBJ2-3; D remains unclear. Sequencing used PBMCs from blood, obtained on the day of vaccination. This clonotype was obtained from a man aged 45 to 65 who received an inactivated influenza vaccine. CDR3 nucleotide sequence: TGTGCCAGCAGCTTTTCGGACCCAAGCACAGATACGCAGTATTTT. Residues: CASSFSDPSTDTQYF.